This entry concerns a single TCR beta chain. Its antigen is currently unknown. This sample stems from a study of cytomegalovirus exposure and HLA in healthy donors. Overall study results and limits: Under in vitro conditions, a few CMV-associated chains were confirmed as specific for CMV antigens. In a later analysis, CMV-associated beta chains were mostly HLA-associated, it appeared. Beyond CMV serostatus, there was no information to go on about immune exposure.

Samples came from healthy bone marrow donors. PCR was performed using 60 Vbeta and 13 Jbeta primers. The table came from immunoSEQ multiplex PCR; TCRdb's copy has only in-frame clones and leaves some out. The top ten hold about 0.24% of the sample, which has 200,000 or so clones, around 82% seen once. Deletions cut 2 bases from V and 3 bases from J, with 12 bases between. This CDR3 contains 15 residues. Germline-derived CDR1 and CDR2 are SGHTS and YDEGEE. The TCR was taken from a boy aged 5-17 years in good health and CMV-seronegative. The chain has TRBV5-8 and TRBJ1-5; tentatively, D is TRBD1 (5 bases). The material sequenced was PBMCs. CDR3 region: CASSLGDSPNQPQHF. The CDR3 DNA reads TGTGCCAGCAGCTTAGGAGACAGTCCCAATCAGCCCCAGCATTTT.